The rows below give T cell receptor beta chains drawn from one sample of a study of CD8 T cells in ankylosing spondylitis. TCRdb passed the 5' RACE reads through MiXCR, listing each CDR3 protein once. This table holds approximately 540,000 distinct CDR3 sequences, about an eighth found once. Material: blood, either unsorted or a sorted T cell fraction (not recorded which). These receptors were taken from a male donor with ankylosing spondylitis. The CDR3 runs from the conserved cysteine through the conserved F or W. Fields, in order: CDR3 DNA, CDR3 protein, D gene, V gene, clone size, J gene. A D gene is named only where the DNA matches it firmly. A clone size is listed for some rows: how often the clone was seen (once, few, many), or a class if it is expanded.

TGTGCCAGCAGTTTCGGGGGCAGAGGGGGTTCCTACGAGCAGTACTTC | CASSFGGRGGSYEQYF | NA | TRBV12-3/TRBV12-4 | few | TRBJ2-7
TGTGCCAGCAGCCGGATTCTTCATGCCGGGGAGCTGTTTTTT | CASSRILHAGELFF | NA | TRBV14 | NA | TRBJ2-2
TGTGCCAGCAGCTTAGATGGGACAGGAGAAACTGAAGCTTTCTTT | CASSLDGTGETEAFF | TRBD1 | TRBV7-2 | many | TRBJ1-1
TGCAGTGCTGAATCAGGGACTAGCGGGAGGTGGGGCGCAGATACGCAGTATTTT | CSAESGTSGRWGADTQYF | TRBD2 | TRBV20-1 | many | TRBJ2-3
TGTGCCAGCAGCTTGACCTCAGGGGGCACTGAAGCTTTCTTT | CASSLTSGGTEAFF | TRBD1 | TRBV5-5 | NA | TRBJ1-1
TGTGCCAGCAGTTATTTTAGGGGTAATGAGCAGTTCTTC | CASSYFRGNEQFF | NA | TRBV6-2/TRBV6-3 | few | TRBJ2-1
TGTGCCAGCAGCCTTGACAGGTCAAATCAGCCCCAGCATTTT | CASSLDRSNQPQHF | NA | TRBV5-5 | many | TRBJ1-5
TGTGCCAGCAGCCATAGCGGGGGAGAGGATACGCAGTATTTT | CASSHSGGEDTQYF | TRBD2 | TRBV5-4 | NA | TRBJ2-3
TGTGCCAGCATTAGCGGTAGCTCCTACAATGAGCAGTTCTTC | CASISGSSYNEQFF | NA | TRBV7-9 | NA | TRBJ2-1
TGTGCCAGCAGCCCTTCCTGGTACCAAGAGACCCAGTACTTC | CASSPSWYQETQYF | NA | TRBV9 | NA | TRBJ2-5
TGTGCCAGCAGACCAGCGGGAGGGCCAAAAGATACGCAGTATTTT | CASRPAGGPKDTQYF | TRBD2 | TRBV7-2 | few | TRBJ2-3
TGTGCCACCAGTGACCCCGGGACAGGGGGCACTGAAGCTTTCTTT | CATSDPGTGGTEAFF | TRBD1 | TRBV24-1 | few | TRBJ1-1
TGTGCCAGCACTGGGACTAGCGGGAGAGGTGAGCAGTTCTTC | CASTGTSGRGEQFF | TRBD2 | TRBV2 | NA | TRBJ2-1
TGTGCCAGCAGCGTAGCTAGCGGGACGAGTGTCGGTACGCAGTATTTT | CASSVASGTSVGTQYF | TRBD2 | TRBV9 | few | TRBJ2-3
TGCAGCGCCAAAGGGCCAGTCTACAATGAGCAGTTCTTC | CSAKGPVYNEQFF | NA | TRBV29-1 | many | TRBJ2-1
TGCAGTGCTACGGGACTCGGCTCCTACAATGAGCAGTTCTTC | CSATGLGSYNEQFF | NA | TRBV20-1 | many | TRBJ2-1
TGCAGTGCTAGAGAGACAGGTTCCTACGAGCAGTACTTC | CSARETGSYEQYF | NA | TRBV20-1 | NA | TRBJ2-7
TGCGCCAGCAGCCCGGAGGTGGTCGGGGCAGGGGATGGCTACACCTTC | CASSPEVVGAGDGYTF | NA | TRBV5-1 | NA | TRBJ1-2
TGTGCCACCACCGCCCAGACAGGGGAGAATGAAAAACTGTTTTTT | CATTAQTGENEKLFF | TRBD1 | TRBV15 | NA | TRBJ1-4
TGTGCCAGCAATGGGGGGAATAGCGGGAACGAGGTTGAGCAGTTCTTC | CASNGGNSGNEVEQFF | TRBD2 | TRBV6-1 | NA | TRBJ2-1
TGCGCCAGCAGCTTTCGGCGTCAAGGGAGCGGGAGGGACAATGAGCAGTTCTTC | CASSFRRQGSGRDNEQFF | TRBD2 | TRBV5-1 | few | TRBJ2-1
TGTGCCAGCAGTGAATCCCTTAGACCCGCCATTGAGCAGTTCTTC | CASSESLRPAIEQFF | NA | TRBV2 | NA | TRBJ2-1
TGCGCCAGCAGCTTGGACTCGTCCACAGATACGCAGTATTTT | CASSLDSSTDTQYF | NA | TRBV5-1 | NA | TRBJ2-3
TGCGCCAGCAGTGCTCTGCCGCAAGAGACCCAGTACTTC | CASSALPQETQYF | NA | TRBV10-2 | few | TRBJ2-5
TGCGCCAGCAGCTTGGAGGGGGTACTCGTCTACGAGCAGTACTTC | CASSLEGVLVYEQYF | NA | TRBV5-1 | NA | TRBJ2-7
TGTGCCAGCAGTTTAATGGGGGCGCGGGAGACCCAGTACTTC | CASSLMGARETQYF | NA | TRBV12-3/TRBV12-4 | few | TRBJ2-5
TGTGCCAGCCTAAGGTTGGGGGCTGGGGCCAACGTCCTGACTTTC | CASLRLGAGANVLTF | NA | TRBV19 | NA | TRBJ2-6
TGTGCCAGCAGCTCCTATTCGGGAGAGCAGTTCTTC | CASSSYSGEQFF | NA | TRBV7-2 | many | TRBJ2-1
TGTGCCAGCAGCGCCTGGGGGGAGCCGGACGAGCAGTTCTTC | CASSAWGEPDEQFF | NA | TRBV9 | few | TRBJ2-1
TGTGCCAGCAGCCAAGACAAAGGGGTGGCGGGAGTAGGGTACCAAGAGACCCAGTACTTC | CASSQDKGVAGVGYQETQYF | TRBD2 | TRBV4-2 | NA | TRBJ2-5
TGTGCCAGCAGCCTCGGGACAGTAGACAATGAGCAGTTCTTC | CASSLGTVDNEQFF | TRBD1 | TRBV11-2 | NA | TRBJ2-1
TGTGCCAGCCACCCTATCAGCAATCAGCCCCAGCATTTT | CASHPISNQPQHF | NA | TRBV7-9 | few | TRBJ1-5
TGCAGCGTTGTTCGCGGGAGTGGGGGCAGCACAGATACGCAGTATTTT | CSVVRGSGGSTDTQYF | NA | TRBV29-1 | many | TRBJ2-3
TGCAGTGCTGCCCTCCCACCTTCGGAGCTGTTTTTT | CSAALPPSELFF | NA | TRBV20-1 | many | TRBJ2-2
TGTGCCAGCAGCCAGGACAGGGTGCATGAGCAGTTCTTC | CASSQDRVHEQFF | TRBD1 | TRBV3-1 | few | TRBJ2-1
TGTGCCACTATACGGACAGGGGAGATCTATAATTCACCCCTCCACTTT | CATIRTGEIYNSPLHF | TRBD1 | TRBV7-8 | few | TRBJ1-6
TGTGCCACCAGCAGAGAGCGACCAGATACGCAGTATTTT | CATSRERPDTQYF | NA | TRBV15 | NA | TRBJ2-3
TGTGCCAGCGGCTTAGCCCTGACAGGGGGTTACCAGGAGACCCAGTACTTC | CASGLALTGGYQETQYF | TRBD1 | TRBV7-2 | NA | TRBJ2-5
TGCGCCAGCAGCTTCATGGACGGCGGAAATGAGCAGTTCTTC | CASSFMDGGNEQFF | NA | TRBV5-1 | few | TRBJ2-1
TGTGCCACCAGCAGAGTTCCGAACCGGCTGTTCTTC | CATSRVPNRLFF | NA | TRBV15 | NA | TRBJ2-1
TGTGCCACCAGCAGAGTAGGACTTGACACAGATACGCAGTATTTT | CATSRVGLDTDTQYF | NA | TRBV15 | NA | TRBJ2-3
TGCAGTGCTAGAGATCCGTTTGGTAGCGCTAGCACAGATACGCAGTATTTT | CSARDPFGSASTDTQYF | NA | TRBV20-1 | NA | TRBJ2-3
TGTGCCAGCAGTAAAGTAGCGGGAGAGGGCGGGGATGAGCAGTTCTTC | CASSKVAGEGGDEQFF | TRBD2 | TRBV6-1 | many | TRBJ2-1
TGTGCCAGCAGCTATCAAACGGGAGGGCCCCCCTACAATGAGCAGTTCTTC | CASSYQTGGPPYNEQFF | TRBD2 | TRBV7-2 | few | TRBJ2-1
TGCGCCAGCAGCTTGGACTCAGGGAACACTGAAGCTTTCTTT | CASSLDSGNTEAFF | NA | TRBV5-1 | NA | TRBJ1-1
TGTGCCAGCAGTGAAGGGTGGGAGCAGTACTTC | CASSEGWEQYF | NA | TRBV2 | few | TRBJ2-7
TGTGCCATCAGTGATAAGGGCCCTGGGGCTTCCTACAATGAGCAGTTCTTC | CAISDKGPGASYNEQFF | NA | TRBV10-3 | few | TRBJ2-1
TGTGCCAGCAGCTTAGGCTCAAGTGGAAACATTCAGTACTTC | CASSLGSSGNIQYF | NA | TRBV7-2 | few | TRBJ2-4
TGTGCCAGCAGACCCCCTAGCGGGAGTGGAAGGGGGTACCAAGAGACCCAGTACTTC | CASRPPSGSGRGYQETQYF | TRBD2 | TRBV6-4 | many | TRBJ2-5
TGTGCCACCAGTGAGACAGGGAGCTCCTACAATGAGCAGTTCTTC | CATSETGSSYNEQFF | TRBD1 | TRBV24-1 | many | TRBJ2-1
TGTGCCAGCAGTGACCACAGGGTTACAAACATTCAGTACTTC | CASSDHRVTNIQYF | NA | TRBV2 | many | TRBJ2-4
TGCAGTGCTAGGACTAGCGTCCTGAGGGAGCAGTACTTC | CSARTSVLREQYF | TRBD2 | TRBV20-1 | few | TRBJ2-7
TGTGCCACCAGTGAGAGGCGTTATCAGCCCCAGCATTTT | CATSERRYQPQHF | NA | TRBV24-1 | few | TRBJ1-5
TGTGCCAGCAAAGCAGACATGAACACTGAAGCTTTCTTT | CASKADMNTEAFF | NA | TRBV28 | few | TRBJ1-1
TGTGCCAGCAGGCACAGGGATGGAAGAGAAACCCAGTACTTC | CASRHRDGRETQYF | NA | TRBV2 | NA | TRBJ2-5